This T cell receptor beta chain derives from a study of OX40 agonist ivuxolimab in advanced cancers. Broader study findings: Some nonresponders additionally presented with little normalized T-cell clonal expansion.

Regarding this clone: Its antigen is as yet unknown.

Trimming cost V 0 bases and J 0 bases, with 8 bases left between them. This CDR3 is built from 15 residues. CDR1 is SGHRS, CDR2 YFSETQ, per germline. Autoimmune disease history or systemic immunosuppression meant exclusion. Peripheral blood came from all dose cohorts at three timepoints. Using immunoSEQ multiplex PCR, the repertoire was profiled, and TCRdb retains in-frame clones only, with some absent. The profile shows almost 85,000 clones, roughly 89% of them singletons. The source is an adult with an advanced solid tumor such as melanoma, head and neck, liver or kidney cancer. The rearrangement uses TRBV5-1 and TRBJ2-3; D gene unclear. The sequencing used CD4+ or CD8+ T cells sorted from blood, collected in a trial of the OX40 agonist ivuxolimab. DNA of the CDR3: TGCGCCAGCAGCTTGGGACAAACTAGCACAGATACGCAGTATTTT. As protein: CASSLGQTSTDTQYF.